These 32 T cell receptor beta chains were all obtained from the same sample, sequenced in a study of early T cells in non-severe SARS-CoV-2 infection (dated by TCRdb to about 2021). The receptor library was made with 5' RACE. Sequenced using a NextSeq 500. TCRdb redid the processing of the public reads, applying fastp at Q25 and MiXCR, and retained in-frame beta chains. Each entry is one CDR3 protein sequence, shown with its most common DNA and genes. For this sample the table gives 66,000 or so distinct CDR3 sequences, of which 10% to 11% were detected only once. The top ten clones comprise 1.5% to 2% of the sample. The specimen was whole blood. The receptors were sampled from an adult who was a healthcare worker with PCR-confirmed SARS-CoV-2 infection or an uninfected control (not recorded which).

The V call is TRBV20-1, the J call TRBJ1-2; TRBD1 matches at 8 bases. The CDR3 runs to 14 residues. The germline gives CDR1 DFQATT, CDR2 SNEGSKA (reference sequence). J gave up 4 bases and V 4 bases, and 8 bases lay outside the gene matches. The DNA for the CDR3 is TGCAGTGCTACTCCGACAGGGGCCTCCTATGGCTACACCTTC. The encoded protein is CSATPTGASYGYTF.

This clonotype has a handful of counts. The chain employs TRBV12-3 or TRBV12-4 and TRBJ2-7, with TRBD1 matching over 8 bases. This CDR3 region has 14 residues. With 3 bases clipped from V and 7 bases from J, the junction kept 8 bases outside the gene matches. CDR3 in amino acids: CASSLDRVWGEQYF. The CDR3 nucleotides read TGTGCCAGCAGTTTGGACAGGGTTTGGGGGGAGCAGTACTTC.

V usage is TRBV12-3 or TRBV12-4 and J usage is TRBJ2-4, with unresolved D. The CDR3 extends over 11 amino acids. V lost 0 bases to trimming and J lost 8 bases, with 2 bases between them. The CDR3 sequence is CASSLADIQYF. CDR3 coding DNA: TGTGCCAGCAGTTTAGCGGACATTCAGTACTTC.

This clonotype was observed at least ten times. The chain combines TRBV11-2 with TRBJ2-4; maybe TRBD1 (6 bases). CDR3 length: 17 amino acids. CDR1 is SGHAT, CDR2 FQNNGV, per germline. The V gene lost 6 bases and the J gene lost 0 bases, with 18 bases spanning the gap. The CDR3 spells CASRRPGVRLAKNIQYF. Written as DNA, the CDR3 is TGTGCCAGCAGGCGGCCAGGGGTTCGCTTAGCCAAAAACATTCAGTACTTC.

Ten or more counts support this clonotype. The V and J genes are TRBV11-2 and TRBJ1-1, with D possibly TRBD1 on 5 matching bases. Germline CDR1 reads SGHAT; CDR2 reads FQNNGV. Deletions cut 0 bases from V and 4 bases from J, with 6 bases between. CDR3 length: 13 residues. This CDR3 reads CASSLEGGTEAFF. The CDR3 DNA reads as TGTGCCAGCAGCTTAGAGGGGGGCACTGAAGCTTTCTTT.

This clonotype occurred a few times. This chain joins TRBV18 and TRBJ1-1; D uncertain. Trimming stripped 2 bases from V and 1 base from J, with 5 bases between. The CDR3 runs 13 residues. The germline gives CDR1 KGHSH, CDR2 LQKENI. CDR3 nucleotides: TGTGCCAGCTCACCAGCAGGGAACACTGAAGCTTTCTTT. As protein: CASSPAGNTEAFF.

This clonotype was seen at least ten times. The J gene is TRBJ1-5, the V gene TRBV20-1, with TRBD1 identical over 8 bases. Per the germline V gene, CDR1 is DFQATT and CDR2 is SNEGSKA (reference sequence). The V gene end was trimmed by 4 bases and the J gene end by 1 base; junction bases not matched to a gene: 12. The CDR3 consists of 17 residues. Here the CDR3 reads CSATRGLSPSSNQPQHF. For the CDR3, the DNA is TGCAGTGCTACCAGGGGGCTATCCCCCTCAAGCAATCAGCCCCAGCATTTT.

This clonotype was seen many times. This rearrangement joins TRBV29-1 to TRBJ2-1; D unclear. Germline-derived CDR1 and CDR2 are SQVTM and ANQGSEA. Deletions cut 3 bases from V and 0 bases from J, with 3 bases between. The CDR3 contains 12 residues. DNA for the CDR3: TGCAGCGTTGAGGGCTCCTACAATGAGCAGTTCTTC. Its protein product is CSVEGSYNEQFF.

This clonotype was detected many times. The V and J genes are TRBV2 and TRBJ2-7; 10 bases match TRBD1. Germline V gives CDR1 SNHLY, CDR2 FYNNEI. With V trimmed by 6 bases and J by 5 bases, 10 bases remained unmatched. This CDR3 spans 15 amino acids. CDR3 sequence reads: CASSATGTGANEQYF. The DNA of the CDR3 is TGTGCCAGCAGCGCCACCGGGACAGGGGCTAACGAGCAGTACTTC.

This clonotype was observed a few times. The chain employs TRBV7-9 and TRBJ1-6; 7 bases match TRBD1. Germline V gene sequence: CDR1 SEHNR, CDR2 FQNEAQ (reference sequence). This CDR3 has 17 residues. V lost 1 base and J lost 5; bases outside the gene matches: 8. The CDR3 spells CASSLEGRGPDNSPLHF. The CDR3 DNA follows: TGTGCCAGCAGCTTAGAGGGAAGGGGGCCTGATAATTCACCCCTCCACTTT.

This clonotype showed up many times. The chain uses TRBV5-5 and TRBJ2-7; D call uncertain. V lost 0 bases to trimming and J lost 5 bases, with 9 bases between them. This CDR3 has 13 residues. Germline values: CDR1 SGHKS, CDR2 YYEKEE (reference sequence). CDR3 region: CASSLEPENEQYF. CDR3 in DNA: TGTGCCAGCAGCTTGGAGCCTGAAAACGAGCAGTACTTC.

The chain uses TRBV4-3 and TRBJ2-7; TRBD1 aligns across 7 bases. The CDR3 runs 13 residues. V shed 5 bases, J shed 5 bases, and the junction held 6 bases outside the gene matches. From germline, CDR1 is LGHNA and CDR2 YSLEER. CDR3 in amino acids: CASSGQVRDEQYF. The CDR3 DNA reads TGCGCCAGCAGCGGACAGGTCAGGGACGAGCAGTACTTC.

This clonotype was picked up many times. V is TRBV7-2 and J is TRBJ2-7; D may be TRBD2 (5 bases). Germline V gene lookup returns CDR1 SGHTA and CDR2 FQGNSA. V was clipped by 1 base and J by 6 bases, with 16 bases between them. The CDR3 totals 15 residues. CDR3 region: CASSLEVRLAGEQYF. DNA for the CDR3: TGTGCCAGCAGCTTAGAGGTTCGGCTAGCCGGCGAGCAGTACTTC.

A word on this clonotype: A much larger clone lies a single base off, so this may be a read error. The genes are TRBV20-1 and TRBJ2-1, with 8 bases fitting TRBD2. Trimming cost V 6 bases and J 5 bases; bases outside gene matches: 12. Germline CDR1 and CDR2: DFQATT and SNEGSKA (reference sequence). CDR3 length: 15 amino acids. CDR3 sequence reads: CSAGPRLATNNEQFF. The CDR3 DNA is TGCAGTGCCGGCCCGAGACTAGCGACCAACAATGAGCAGTTCTTC.

V and J are TRBV7-2 and TRBJ1-1; D unclear. V was shortened by 4 bases and J by 4 bases, with 10 bases between the two germline ends. CDR1 is SGHTA, CDR2 FQGNSA, per germline. The CDR3 has 13 amino acids. The CDR3 nucleotides read TGTGCCAGCAGCTCGAGTGTGGGCACTGAAGCTTTCTTT. It specifies CASSSSVGTEAFF. The whole variable domain, remainder taken from reference TRBV7-2 and TRBJ1-1, is GAGVSQSPSNKVTEKGKDVELRCDPISGHTALYWYRQSLGQGLEFLIYFQGNSAPDKSGLPSDRFSAERTGGSVSTLTIQRTQQEDSAVYLCASSSSVGTEAFFGQGTRLTVV.

In its sample, this clonotype was seen a few times. The chain combines TRBV18 with TRBJ2-5, with D hard to call. The CDR3 extends over 13 amino acids. Trimming cost V 1 base and J 4 bases, with 7 bases left between them. Looked up from germline, CDR1 is KGHSH and CDR2 is LQKENI. In DNA, the CDR3 is TGTGCCAGCTCACCACAGGGATTAGAGACCCAGTACTTC. As protein: CASSPQGLETQYF. The full variable domain, its missing parts supplied by reference TRBV18 and TRBJ2-5, is NAGVMQNPRHLVRRRGQEARLRCSPMKGHSHVYWYRQLPEEGLKFMVYLQKENIIDESGMPKERFSAEFPKEGPSILRIQQVVRGDSAAYFCASSPQGLETQYFGPGTRLLVL.

Many counts were recorded for this clonotype. This chain uses TRBV7-9 with TRBJ2-1; 8 bases are shared with TRBD2. The CDR3 has 18 residues. Losses at the gene ends were 5 bases for V and 2 bases for J; bases not matched to a gene: 14. In germline, CDR1 is SEHNR, CDR2 FQNEAQ (reference sequence). The CDR3 is CASSPARRATSAYNEQFF. In nucleotides, the CDR3 is TGTGCCAGCAGCCCGGCGCGGCGGGCGACTAGCGCCTACAATGAGCAGTTCTTC.

This clonotype came up many times. The CDR3 nucleotides read TGTGCCACCACCAACAGGGATCCAAGTCAGCCCCAGCATTTT. Amino acids: CATTNRDPSQPQHF. This chain links TRBV15 with TRBJ1-5, with D tentatively TRBD1 (6 bases). Looked up from germline, CDR1 is LNHNV and CDR2 is YYDKDF (reference sequence). The germline V and J ends were trimmed by 7 bases and 6 bases, with 16 bases remaining between them. This CDR3 comprises 14 residues.

This clonotype was counted ten times or more. The J gene is TRBJ2-3, the V gene TRBV7-8, with 7 bases aligning to TRBD1. Germline V gene lookup returns CDR1 SGHVS and CDR2 FQNEAQ. This CDR3 comprises 15 residues. V shed 6 bases and J 1 base; nucleotides not matched to a gene: 7. In DNA, the CDR3 is TGTGCCAGCAGACACCTCACAGGGGGCACAGATACGCAGTATTTT. Its translation: CASRHLTGGTDTQYF.

This clonotype has more than one count but fewer than ten. The chain is built from TRBV30 and TRBJ2-2, with D tentatively TRBD1 (6 bases). Germline CDR1 and CDR2: GTSNPN and SVGIG (reference sequence). Trimming cost V 2 bases and J 3 bases, with 7 bases left between them. The CDR3 is made up of 13 amino acids. The CDR3 nucleotides are TGTGCCTGGAGTTGGGGGCACACCGGGGAGCTGTTTTTT. It encodes CAWSWGHTGELFF.

This clonotype was picked up many times. The chain combines TRBV7-8 with TRBJ2-1, with a possible D match to TRBD2 (6 bases). This CDR3 spans 16 amino acids. Trimming stripped 1 base from V and 3 bases from J, with 13 bases between. Germline CDR1 SGHVS, CDR2 FQNEAQ. In nucleotides, the CDR3 is TGTGCCAGCAGCTTAGTTCGTGGCGGGATCTACAATGAGCAGTTCTTC. Translated, it gives CASSLVRGGIYNEQFF. The entire variable domain, with the rest obtained from reference TRBV7-8 and TRBJ2-1, is as follows: GAGVSQSPRYKVAKRGQDVALRCDPISGHVSLFWYQQALGQGPEFLTYFQNEAQLDKSGLPSDRFFAERPEGSVSTLKIQRTQQEDSAVYLCASSLVRGGIYNEQFFGPGTRLTVL.

The genes are TRBV6-5 and TRBJ2-2; 11 nucleotides agree with TRBD1. The CDR3 contains 19 residues. Germline V lookup: CDR1 MNHEY, CDR2 SVGAGI. V gave up 2 bases and J gave up 0 bases; unmatched junction bases: 8. The CDR3 coding sequence is TGTGCCAGCAGTTACCTTTGGACAGGGGGCCTTCCGAACACCGGGGAGCTGTTTTTT. It translates to CASSYLWTGGLPNTGELFF.

This clonotype was counted ten times or more. The chain recombines TRBV7-2 with TRBJ2-7; 8 nucleotides agree with TRBD2. The germline V gene encodes CDR1 SGHTA and CDR2 FQGNSA. The V and J ends lost 5 bases and 5 bases, in that order; junction bases with no gene match: 5. This CDR3 has 13 residues. This CDR3 is CASSPRAGDEQYF. DNA for the CDR3: TGTGCCAGCAGCCCCCGAGCGGGGGACGAGCAGTACTTC.

This clonotype occurred many times. V usage is TRBV5-5 and J usage is TRBJ2-3; 9 positions match TRBD2. The CDR3 is made up of 16 amino acids. The germline CDR1 and CDR2 sequences are SGHKS and YYEKEE (reference sequence). J lost 2 bases, V lost 4 bases, and 8 bases had no gene match. The DNA for the CDR3 is TGTGCCAGCAGCGGAGGCGGGGGGGCGACCACAGATACGCAGTATTTT. Encoded protein: CASSGGGGATTDTQYF.

The chain employs TRBV5-4 and TRBJ2-1; 9 bases match TRBD1. V gave up 2 bases and J gave up 4 bases; unmatched junction bases: 7. CDR3 length equals 16 residues. Germline CDR1 SGHNT, CDR2 YYREEE (reference sequence). The CDR3 nucleotides read TGTGCCAGCAGCTTTCTTGCAGGACAGGGGTACAATGAGCAGTTCTTC. Amino acids: CASSFLAGQGYNEQFF.

This clonotype was seen at least ten times. The chain joins TRBV3-1 to TRBJ2-1; 7 bases match TRBD2. The CDR3 runs to 15 residues. J lost 6 bases, V lost 1 base, and 6 bases had no gene match. Germline loops: CDR1 LGHDT, CDR2 YNNKEL (reference sequence). The CDR3 is CASSQGSGLVNEQFF. Written as DNA, the CDR3 is TGTGCCAGCAGCCAAGGGAGCGGACTAGTCAATGAGCAGTTCTTC.

This clonotype was seen only a few times. The rearrangement uses TRBV28 and TRBJ2-1; 11 positions agree with TRBD2. V gave up 2 bases and J gave up 6 bases; unmatched junction bases: 15. This CDR3 region has 19 residues. Per the germline V gene, CDR1 is MDHEN and CDR2 is SYDVKM. The CDR3 reads CASSLSFLAGGDRTNEQFF. For the CDR3, the DNA is TGTGCCAGCAGTTTAAGTTTTCTAGCGGGGGGCGATCGGACCAATGAGCAGTTCTTC.

The sample holds many counts of this clonotype. The chain carries TRBV5-1 and TRBJ2-5, with a possible D match to TRBD1 (5 bases). V was trimmed by 4 bases and J by 1 base, leaving 8 bases between them. The CDR3 spans 13 residues. Looked up from germline, CDR1 is SGHRS and CDR2 is YFSETQ. The CDR3 nucleotides read TGCGCCAGCAGCACCCAGGGCCAAGAGACCCAGTACTTC. Its protein product is CASSTQGQETQYF.

V and J are TRBV25-1 and TRBJ2-6, with D tentatively TRBD1 or TRBD2 (5 bases each). Germline CDR1 is MGHDK and CDR2 is SYGVNS. This CDR3 has 17 amino acids. The V and J ends lost 3 bases and 0 bases respectively, with 12 bases between them. The CDR3 DNA reads as TGTGCCAGCAGTGACCGGGACGGCAGCTCTGGGGCCAACGTCCTGACTTTC. This encodes CASSDRDGSSGANVLTF. Based on the CDR3 plus reference TRBV25-1 and TRBJ2-6, the full variable domain is EADIYQTPRYLVIGTGKKITLECSQTMGHDKMYWYQQDPGMELHLIHYSYGVNSTEKGDLSSESTVSRIRTEHFPLTLESARPSHTSQYLCASSDRDGSSGANVLTFGAGSRLTVL.

This clonotype was observed a handful of times. The gene calls are TRBV12-3 or TRBV12-4 and TRBJ1-5; 9 bases are a match to TRBD1. The V and J ends lost 10 bases and 6 bases, in that order; junction bases with no gene match: 13. This CDR3 contains 15 residues. As DNA, the CDR3 is TGTGCCACCAGGGGACAGGGATCGTTGTTTCAGCCCCAGCATTTT. It encodes CATRGQGSLFQPQHF.

This clonotype was seen many times. The chain carries TRBV5-1 and TRBJ2-1; 11 bases fit TRBD2. Germline V gene sequence: CDR1 SGHRS, CDR2 YFSETQ. The CDR3 sequence is 18 residues long. V gave up 3 bases and J gave up 8 bases; unmatched junction bases: 16. CDR3: CASSSLLAGGQGSDEQFF. CDR3 nucleotide sequence: TGCGCCAGCAGCTCTCTTTTAGCGGGGGGGCAAGGATCGGATGAGCAGTTCTTC.

The V and J genes are TRBV3-1 and TRBJ1-2; no firm D call. The V gene's germline CDR1 is LGHDT and CDR2 YNNKEL (reference sequence). The CDR3 sequence is 12 residues long. V was trimmed by 1 base and J by 7 bases, leaving 7 bases between them. CDR3 sequence: CASSQGFGGYTF. The CDR3 DNA reads TGTGCCAGCAGCCAAGGTTTTGGTGGCTACACCTTC.